This T cell receptor (beta chain) was recorded in a study of blood T cell repertoires in COVID-19. Background on the study: Whether acute or convalescent, the COVID-19 samples came from the United States, Italy and Spain.

This clone was counted a single time. One end of the junction is discordant with germline, which a read error may explain. Seattle patients were enrolled while actively infected and followed longitudinally. CDR1 is SGHRS, CDR2 YFSETQ, per germline. This CDR3 has 16 residues. Assay: immunoSEQ multiplex PCR; the TCRdb copy retains only in-frame clones and omits some. There are fewer than 600,000 clones in the sample; about 91% occur only once, and over 0.7% lies in the top ten. Sequencing used peripheral blood. The chain links TRBV5-1 to TRBJ2-7, with 13 bases matching TRBD2. The TCR comes from a man aged 18-30 years with COVID-19, enrolled during active disease. This CDR3 reads CASSFPKRFGLAGVSF. The CDR3 nucleotides are TGCGCCAGCAGCTTTCCGAAGAGATTCGGACTAGCGGGAGTTTCCTTC.